The source of this TCR beta chain is a study of T cell responses to AZD1222 COVID-19 vaccine. Broader study findings: CD4 TCRs associated with vaccination spanned spike, dominating at 160-218 and 743-854. Seropositive status at baseline applied to only a handful of AZD1222 recipients.

Germline V gene lookup returns CDR1 MNHEY and CDR2 SVGAGI. The CDR3 is made up of 15 amino acids. The V gene lost 6 bases and the J gene lost 11 bases, with 20 bases spanning the gap. In the case of this clone: Its antigen is undetermined.

Method: immunoSEQ multiplex PCR; TCRdb's copy keeps in-frame clones and lacks some. The sample has about 92,000 clones; about 91% are singletons. The TCR comes from an adult in good health. The sequenced sample was peripheral blood, obtained on day 0 of AZD1222 vaccination. The rearrangement uses TRBV6-5 and TRBJ1-6, with D possibly being TRBD1 (6 bases). The CDR3 nucleotides read TGTGCCAGCAGCCCAACGGGGGCGGTGGTGACACCCCTCCACTTT. Translation gives CASSPTGAVVTPLHF.